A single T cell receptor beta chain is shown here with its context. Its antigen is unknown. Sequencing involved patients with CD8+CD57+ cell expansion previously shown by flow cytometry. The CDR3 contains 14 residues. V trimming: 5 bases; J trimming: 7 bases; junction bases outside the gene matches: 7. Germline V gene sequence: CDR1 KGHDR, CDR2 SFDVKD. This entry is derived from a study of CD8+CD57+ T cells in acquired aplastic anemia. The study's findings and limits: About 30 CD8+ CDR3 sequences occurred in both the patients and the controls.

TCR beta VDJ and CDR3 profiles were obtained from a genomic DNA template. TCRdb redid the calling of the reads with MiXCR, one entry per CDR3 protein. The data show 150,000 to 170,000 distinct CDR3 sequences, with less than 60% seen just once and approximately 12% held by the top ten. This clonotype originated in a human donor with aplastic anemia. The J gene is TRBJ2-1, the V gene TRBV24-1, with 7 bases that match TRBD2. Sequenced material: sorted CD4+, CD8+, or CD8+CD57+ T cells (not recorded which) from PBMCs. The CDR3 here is CATSGAGALNEQFF. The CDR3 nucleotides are TGTGCCACCAGTGGTGCGGGAGCCCTAAATGAGCAGTTCTTC.